This T cell receptor beta chain was identified in a study of T cell changes during pregnancy in multiple sclerosis. Method: immunoSEQ multiplex PCR; TCRdb's copy keeps in-frame clones and lacks some. The sample lists 75,000 to 95,000 clones, 80% to 95% occurring once. The CDR3 is 14 amino acids. CDR1 and CDR2 from the germline V gene are SGHNT and YYREEE (reference sequence). Trimming shortened V by 1 base and J by 0 bases, and 7 bases separated the two germline ends. The chain carries TRBV5-4 and TRBJ1-2, with D tentatively TRBD1 (5 bases). The specimen was peripheral blood, collected before pregnancy. The sequence was collected from a female donor with multiple sclerosis, enrolled in a pregnancy study. The CDR3 loop is CASSLQGSNYGYTF. As DNA, the CDR3 is TGTGCCAGCAGCTTGCAGGGTTCTAACTATGGCTACACCTTC.